The clone carrying this T cell receptor (beta chain) was counted many times. The data were obtained in a study of T-cell reconstitution after alpha-beta-depleted transplantation in children. The CDR3 runs to 16 residues. V dropped 2 bases and J dropped 2 bases, with 14 bases sitting between them. Germline V lookup: CDR1 MNHEY, CDR2 SVGAGI. Using unique molecular identifiers, the investigators prepared the TCRbeta library. TCRdb re-called the PCR reads with MiXCR, one entry per CDR3 protein. Of some 250,000 distinct CDR3 sequences detected, around 11% appear once; the ten largest clones hold around 2.5%.

The input for sequencing was PBMCs from the stem cell graft donor, taken from the stem cell graft. The receptor comes from a human donor who donated a stem cell graft to a child with acute lymphoblastic leukemia. The V gene is TRBV6-5, the J gene TRBJ2-3; D is possibly TRBD2 (6 bases). The CDR3 DNA is TGTGCCAGCAGTTACGCGGGACCACCAATCACAGATACGCAGTATTTT. Protein sequence: CASSYAGPPITDTQYF.